This T cell receptor (beta chain) comes out of a study of blood T cells in healthy people across ages. The CDR3 runs to 15 residues. V shed 5 bases and J 1 base; nucleotides not matched to a gene: 4. Next came a second PCR, run for about 7 to 12 cycles, which used a sample-barcoded 5' primer along with a J-beta primer mix. TCRdb re-called the 5' RACE reads with MiXCR, one entry per CDR3 protein. The sample includes fewer than 2,000,000 distinct CDR3 sequences, roughly 43% seen only once; the top ten take roughly 23%. Extraction of total RNA produced a minimum of 5.5 micrograms from each sample. The V call is TRBV12-3 or TRBV12-4, the J call TRBJ2-5; 10 bases map to TRBD2. Material for sequencing was blood. The clonotype originates from a human donor in good health. The CDR3 loop reads CASSKRTSGQETQYF. CDR3 nucleotide sequence: TGTGCCAGCAGTAAGAGGACTAGCGGCCAAGAGACCCAGTACTTC.